This T cell receptor beta chain was observed in a study of regulatory T cells in long-lasting Graves disease. TCR beta libraries were built with iRepertoire HTBI primers and Arm-PCR of CDR3 regions. TCRdb recomputed calls from the multiplex PCR reads with MiXCR, one row per CDR3 protein. The top ten clones hold over 15% of a sample with about 470,000 distinct CDR3 sequences, under 15% of them seen once. Time point reported: newly diagnosed GD, antithyroid drugs for less than 3 months. The TCR library was prepared using RNA isolated from PBMCs. From each patient, around 9 milliliters of peripheral blood was drawn and collected into an EDTA anticoagulant tube. CDR3 length equals 15 residues. J gave up 5 bases and V 4 bases, and 8 bases lay outside the gene matches. In germline, CDR1 is MGHRA, CDR2 YSYEKL. This clonotype showed up just a few times. The sample was also linked to a second study, of T cells in Graves' hyperthyroidism and ophthalmopathy. That work states: Diagnosis rested on symptoms, serum thyroxine and TRAb, thyroid ultrasound, and orbital computed tomography. The TCR CDR3 first-round RT-PCR relied on the HTBI primer set.

This clonotype was sampled from a woman aged 25 to 45 with Graves disease. The chain employs TRBV4-1 and TRBJ1-1, with TRBD1 matching over 9 bases. The material sequenced was peripheral blood mononuclear cells (PBMCs), taken at new diagnosis, from a patient treated with antithyroid drugs. The CDR3 DNA sequence: TGCGCCAGCAGCCGGAACAGGGGGCAGAGGACTGAAGCTTTCTTT. Its protein product is CASSRNRGQRTEAFF.